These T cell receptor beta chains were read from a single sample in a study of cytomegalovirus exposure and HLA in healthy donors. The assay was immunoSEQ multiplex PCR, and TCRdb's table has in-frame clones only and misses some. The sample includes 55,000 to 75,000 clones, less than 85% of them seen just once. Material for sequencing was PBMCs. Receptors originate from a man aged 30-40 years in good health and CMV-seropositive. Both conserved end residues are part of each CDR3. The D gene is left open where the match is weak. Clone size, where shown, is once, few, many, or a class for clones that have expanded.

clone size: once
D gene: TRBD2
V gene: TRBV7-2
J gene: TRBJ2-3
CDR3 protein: CASGKWGGSTDTQYF
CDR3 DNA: TGTGCCAGCGGCAAATGGGGGGGGAGCACAGATACGCAGTATTTT

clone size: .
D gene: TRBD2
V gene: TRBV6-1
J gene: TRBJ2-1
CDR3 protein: CASREGGRLAGGRFYNEQFF
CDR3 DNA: TGTGCCAGTAGAGAAGGGGGGAGACTAGCGGGGGGCCGATTCTACAATGAGCAGTTCTTC

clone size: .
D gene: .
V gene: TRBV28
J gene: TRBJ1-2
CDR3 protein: CASSSSGDWINYGYTF
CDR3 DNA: .

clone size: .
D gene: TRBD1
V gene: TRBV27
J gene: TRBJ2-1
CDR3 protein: CASSPAAGGQLQFF
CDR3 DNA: TGTGCCAGCAGTCCAGCAGCAGGGGGCCAGCTTCAGTTCTTC

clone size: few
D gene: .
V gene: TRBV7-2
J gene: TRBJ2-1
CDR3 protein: CASSLEEGREQFF
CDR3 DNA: TGTGCCAGCAGCTTAGAGGAGGGGCGGGAGCAGTTCTTC

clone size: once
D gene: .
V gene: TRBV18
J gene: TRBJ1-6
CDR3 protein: CASSPDTDSPLHF
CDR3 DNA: TGTGCCAGCTCCCCGGACACGGATTCACCCCTCCACTTT

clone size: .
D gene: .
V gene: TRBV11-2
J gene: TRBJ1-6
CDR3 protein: CASSFSTGQNSPLHF
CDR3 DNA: TGTGCCAGCAGCTTTTCCACCGGACAGAATTCACCCCTCCACTTT

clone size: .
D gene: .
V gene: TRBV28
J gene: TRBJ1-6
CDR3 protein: CASSSSLSSYNSPLHF
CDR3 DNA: TGTGCCAGCAGTTCCTCTCTATCCTCCTATAATTCACCCCTCCACTTT

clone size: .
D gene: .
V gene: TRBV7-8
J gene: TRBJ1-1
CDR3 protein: CASSSPPTLVEAFF
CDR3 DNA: TGTGCCAGCAGCTCACCCCCGACTCTTGTTGAAGCTTTCTTT

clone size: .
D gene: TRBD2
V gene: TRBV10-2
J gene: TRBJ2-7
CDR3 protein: CAVPGLPYEQYF
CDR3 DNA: TGCGCCGTGCCGGGACTACCCTACGAGCAGTACTTC

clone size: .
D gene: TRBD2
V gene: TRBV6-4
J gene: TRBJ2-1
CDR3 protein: CASSTSGGNEQFF
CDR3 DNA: TGTGCCAGCAGCACTAGCGGGGGAAATGAGCAGTTCTTC

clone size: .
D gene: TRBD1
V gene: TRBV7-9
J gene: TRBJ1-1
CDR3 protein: CASSLGQGGAEAFF
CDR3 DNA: TGTGCCAGCAGCTTAGGACAGGGGGGCGCTGAAGCTTTCTTT

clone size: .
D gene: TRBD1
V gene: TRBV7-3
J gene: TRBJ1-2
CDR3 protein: CASSVEGQARVYGYTF
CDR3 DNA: TGTGCCAGCAGCGTGGAGGGACAGGCGAGGGTGTATGGCTACACCTTC

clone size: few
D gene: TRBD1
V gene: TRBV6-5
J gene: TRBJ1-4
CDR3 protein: CASLGQPYEKLFF
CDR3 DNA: TGTGCCAGCTTGGGACAGCCGTATGAAAAACTGTTTTTT

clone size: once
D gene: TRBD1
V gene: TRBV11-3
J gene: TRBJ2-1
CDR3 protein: CASSLGQGMGNEQFF
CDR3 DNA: TGTGCCAGCAGCTTAGGACAGGGGATGGGCAATGAGCAGTTCTTC

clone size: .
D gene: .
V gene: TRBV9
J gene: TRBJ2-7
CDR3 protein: CASSVEQGGGYEQYF
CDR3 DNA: TGTGCCAGCAGCGTAGAACAGGGTGGAGGCTACGAGCAGTACTTC

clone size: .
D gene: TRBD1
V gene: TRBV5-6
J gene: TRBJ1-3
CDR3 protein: CASSIDDRARGNTIYF
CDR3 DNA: TGTGCCAGCAGCATAGACGACAGGGCCAGAGGAAACACCATATATTTT

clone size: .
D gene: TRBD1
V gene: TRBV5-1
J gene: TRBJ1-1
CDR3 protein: CASSGGDRIGEAFF
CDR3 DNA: TGCGCCAGCAGCGGGGGGGACAGGATCGGTGAAGCTTTCTTT

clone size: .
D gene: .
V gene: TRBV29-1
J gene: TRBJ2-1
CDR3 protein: CSVFRTYNEQFF
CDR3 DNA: TGCAGCGTTTTCAGGACTTACAATGAGCAGTTCTTC

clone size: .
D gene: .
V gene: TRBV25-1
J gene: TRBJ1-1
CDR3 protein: CASSETIRTGNTEAFF
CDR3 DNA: TGTGCCAGCAGTGAAACAATTAGGACGGGAAACACTGAAGCTTTCTTT

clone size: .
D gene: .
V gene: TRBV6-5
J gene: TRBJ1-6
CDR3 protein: CASSDQGRSPLHF
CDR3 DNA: TGTGCCAGCAGTGACCAGGGTCGGTCACCCCTCCACTTT

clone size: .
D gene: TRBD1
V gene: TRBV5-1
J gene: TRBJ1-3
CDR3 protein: CASSGPGTASGNTIYF
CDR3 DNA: TGCGCCAGCAGCGGACCGGGGACAGCTTCTGGAAACACCATATATTTT

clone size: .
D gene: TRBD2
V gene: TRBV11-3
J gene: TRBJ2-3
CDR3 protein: CASSFGHGGADTQYF
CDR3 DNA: TGTGCCAGCAGCTTCGGACACGGGGGGGCAGATACGCAGTATTTT

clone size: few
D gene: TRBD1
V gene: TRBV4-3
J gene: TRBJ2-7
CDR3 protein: CASGTGGEQYF
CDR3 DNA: TGCGCCAGCGGGACAGGGGGTGAGCAGTACTTC

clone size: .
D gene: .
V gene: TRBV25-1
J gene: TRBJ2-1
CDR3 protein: CASSESGILEYNEQFF
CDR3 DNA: TGTGCCAGCAGTGAATCCGGGATTCTAGAATACAATGAGCAGTTCTTC

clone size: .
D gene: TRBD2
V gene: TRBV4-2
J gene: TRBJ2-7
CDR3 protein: CASSQGAGAYYEQYF
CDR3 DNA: TGTGCCAGCAGCCAGGGAGCGGGGGCTTACTACGAGCAGTACTTC

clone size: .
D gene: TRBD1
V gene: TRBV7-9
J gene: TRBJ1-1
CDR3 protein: CASSRTGFREAFF
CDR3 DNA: TGTGCCAGCAGCCGGACAGGGTTTAGAGAAGCTTTCTTT

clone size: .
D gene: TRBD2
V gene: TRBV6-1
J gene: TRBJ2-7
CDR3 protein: CASSEGAGLAYEQYF
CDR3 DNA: TGTGCCAGCAGTGAAGGAGCGGGGCTAGCCTACGAGCAGTACTTC

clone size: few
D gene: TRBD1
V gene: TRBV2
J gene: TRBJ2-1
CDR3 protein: CATQQGWENEQFF
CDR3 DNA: TGTGCCACCCAACAGGGGTGGGAGAATGAGCAGTTCTTC